This TCR beta chain was sequenced in a study of blood T cells in healthy people across ages. Whole-study findings and limits: It was found that TCR beta diversity correlated strongly with the percentage of naive T cells.

Drawn from each donor were 7.5 to 10 milliliters of peripheral blood. PCR was performed a second time for about 7 to 12 cycles using a sample-barcoded 5' primer and a J-beta primer mix. TCRdb re-analysed the 5' RACE reads in MiXCR, keeping a single row per CDR3 protein. Here the sample spans some 690,000 distinct CDR3 sequences, about a fifth being singletons. This clonotype was counted only a few times. Its antigen is unknown. The specimen was blood. This TCR came from a man between 65 and 79 years old in good health.

The CDR3: CASSTQGPLVVQETQYF. Here the CDR3 DNA reads TGTGCCAGTAGTACACAGGGTCCCTTGGTGGTCCAAGAGACCCAGTACTTC. The rearrangement joins TRBV19 to TRBJ2-5; tentative D call: TRBD1 (6 bases). V was pared by 4 bases and J by 1 base, with 19 bases between. The CDR3 length is 17 residues. Germline V gene sequence: CDR1 LNHDA, CDR2 SQIVND (reference sequence). The full variable domain, with the rest looked up from reference TRBV19 and TRBJ2-5, is DGGITQSPKYLFRKEGQNVTLSCEQNLNHDAMYWYRQDPGQGLRLIYYSQIVNDFQKGDIAEGYSVSREKKESFPLTVTSAQKNPTAFYLCASSTQGPLVVQETQYFGPGTRLLVL.